The clone carrying this T cell receptor (beta chain) was seen repeatedly, ten times or more. This CDR3 contains 16 residues. V lost 6 bases and J lost 2, with 18 bases in between. TCRdb passed the 5' RACE reads through MiXCR, listing each CDR3 protein once. The sample contains roughly 28,000 distinct CDR3 sequences, roughly 4.5% of which appear only once. The data belong to a study of T cells after yellow fever vaccination. General study findings and limits: The secondary response peaked faster, at day 5 versus 15, but was weaker. Post-booster reappearance was seen for most primary-vaccination clones (96% CD4, around 90% CD8).

This rearrangement joins TRBV12-3 or TRBV12-4 to TRBJ2-3; either TRBD1 or TRBD2 may supply D (5 bases each). This specimen was PBMCs, either bulk or a sorted T-cell subset (CD4+, CD8+, memory, or dextramer-sorted; not recorded which), taken on the day of the yellow fever booster vaccination. This receptor was identified in a man between 18 and 29 years old who received the YFV17D yellow fever vaccine. CDR3 nucleotides: TGTGCCAGCAGCCCCGGTGTGGGACGGTTCACAGATACGCAGTATTTT. This gives the protein CASSPGVGRFTDTQYF.